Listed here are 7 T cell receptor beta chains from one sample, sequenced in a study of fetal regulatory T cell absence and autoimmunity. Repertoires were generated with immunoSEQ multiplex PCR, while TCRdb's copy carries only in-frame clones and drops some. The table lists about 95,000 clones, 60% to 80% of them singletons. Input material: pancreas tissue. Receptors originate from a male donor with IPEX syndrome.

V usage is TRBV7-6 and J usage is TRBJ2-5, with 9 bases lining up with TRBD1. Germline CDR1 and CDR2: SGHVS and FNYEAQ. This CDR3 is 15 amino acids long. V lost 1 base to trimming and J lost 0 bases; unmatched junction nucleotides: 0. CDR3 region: CASSLGQGDQETQYF. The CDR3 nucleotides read TGTGCCAGCAGCTTAGGACAGGGGGACCAAGAGACCCAGTACTTC.

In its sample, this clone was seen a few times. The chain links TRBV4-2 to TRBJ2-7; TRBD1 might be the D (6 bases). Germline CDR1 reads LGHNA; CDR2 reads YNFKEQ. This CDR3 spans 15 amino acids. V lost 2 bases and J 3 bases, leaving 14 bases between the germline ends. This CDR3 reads CASSQRVGHLYEQYF. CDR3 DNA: TGTGCCAGCAGCCAAAGAGTGGGACACCTCTACGAGCAGTACTTC.

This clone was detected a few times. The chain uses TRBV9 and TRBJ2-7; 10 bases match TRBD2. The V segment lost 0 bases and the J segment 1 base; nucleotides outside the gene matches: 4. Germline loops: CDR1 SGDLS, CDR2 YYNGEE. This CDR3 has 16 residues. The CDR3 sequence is CASSVGSSGGSYEQYF. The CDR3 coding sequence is TGTGCCAGCAGCGTAGGGAGTAGCGGGGGGTCCTACGAGCAGTACTTC. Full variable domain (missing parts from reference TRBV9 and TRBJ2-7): DSGVTQTPKHLITATGQRVTLRCSPRSGDLSVYWYQQSLDQGLQFLIQYYNGEERAKGNILERFSAQQFPDLHSELNLSSLELGDSALYFCASSVGSSGGSYEQYFGPGTRLTVT.

For the CDR3, the DNA is TGCGCCAGCAGCCAAGAGCGGTACTTCACAGATACGCAGTATTTT. It is translated as CASSQERYFTDTQYF. V gene TRBV4-3 combines with J gene TRBJ2-3; D gene uncertain. The CDR3 is made up of 15 amino acids. Deletions cut 0 bases from V and 2 bases from J, with 9 bases between. Germline V gene lookup returns CDR1 LGHNA and CDR2 YSLEER.

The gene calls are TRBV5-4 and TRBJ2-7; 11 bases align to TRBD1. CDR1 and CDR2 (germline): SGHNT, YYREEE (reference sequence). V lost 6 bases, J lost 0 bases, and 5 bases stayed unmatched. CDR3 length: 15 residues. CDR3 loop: CASNSGTGGSYEQYF. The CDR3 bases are TGTGCCAGCAACTCAGGGACAGGGGGCTCCTACGAGCAGTACTTC.

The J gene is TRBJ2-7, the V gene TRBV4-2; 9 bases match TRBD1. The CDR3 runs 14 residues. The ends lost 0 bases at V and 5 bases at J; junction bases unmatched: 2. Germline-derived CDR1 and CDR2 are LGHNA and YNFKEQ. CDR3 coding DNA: TGTGCCAGCAGCCAAGAAGGACAGGGGAACGAGCAGTACTTC. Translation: CASSQEGQGNEQYF.

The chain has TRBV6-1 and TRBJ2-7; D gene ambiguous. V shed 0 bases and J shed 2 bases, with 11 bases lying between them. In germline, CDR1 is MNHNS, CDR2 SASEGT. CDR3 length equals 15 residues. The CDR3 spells CASSEANPVAYEQYF. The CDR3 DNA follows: TGTGCCAGCAGTGAAGCGAACCCGGTGGCCTACGAGCAGTACTTC.